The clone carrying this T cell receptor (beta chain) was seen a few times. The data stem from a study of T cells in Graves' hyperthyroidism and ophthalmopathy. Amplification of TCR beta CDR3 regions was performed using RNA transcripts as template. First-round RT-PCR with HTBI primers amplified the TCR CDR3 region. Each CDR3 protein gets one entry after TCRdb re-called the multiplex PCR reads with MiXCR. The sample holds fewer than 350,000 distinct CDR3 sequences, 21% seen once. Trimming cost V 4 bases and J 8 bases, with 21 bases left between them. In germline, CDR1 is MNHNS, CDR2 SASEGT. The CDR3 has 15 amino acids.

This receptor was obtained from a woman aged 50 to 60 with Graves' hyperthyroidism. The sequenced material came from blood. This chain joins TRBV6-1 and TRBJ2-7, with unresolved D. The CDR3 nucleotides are TGTGCCAGCAGTGGACGCTCAAGCCCGGAGATGAAGCAGTACTTC. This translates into CASSGRSSPEMKQYF.